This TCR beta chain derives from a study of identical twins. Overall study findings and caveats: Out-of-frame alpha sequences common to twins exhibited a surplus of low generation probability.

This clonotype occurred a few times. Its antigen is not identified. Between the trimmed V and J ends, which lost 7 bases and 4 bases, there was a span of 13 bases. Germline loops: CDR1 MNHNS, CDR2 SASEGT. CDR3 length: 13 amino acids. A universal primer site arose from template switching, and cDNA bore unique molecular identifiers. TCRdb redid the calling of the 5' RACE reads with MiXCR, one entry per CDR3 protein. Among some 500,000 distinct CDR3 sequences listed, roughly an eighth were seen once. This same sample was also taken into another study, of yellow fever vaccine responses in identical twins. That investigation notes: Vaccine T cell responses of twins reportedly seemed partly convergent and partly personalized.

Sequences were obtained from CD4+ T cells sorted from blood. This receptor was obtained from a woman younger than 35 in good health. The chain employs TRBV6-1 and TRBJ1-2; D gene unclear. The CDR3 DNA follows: TGTGCCAGCACCTACAACCGTTTCTATGGCTACACCTTC. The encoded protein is CASTYNRFYGYTF.